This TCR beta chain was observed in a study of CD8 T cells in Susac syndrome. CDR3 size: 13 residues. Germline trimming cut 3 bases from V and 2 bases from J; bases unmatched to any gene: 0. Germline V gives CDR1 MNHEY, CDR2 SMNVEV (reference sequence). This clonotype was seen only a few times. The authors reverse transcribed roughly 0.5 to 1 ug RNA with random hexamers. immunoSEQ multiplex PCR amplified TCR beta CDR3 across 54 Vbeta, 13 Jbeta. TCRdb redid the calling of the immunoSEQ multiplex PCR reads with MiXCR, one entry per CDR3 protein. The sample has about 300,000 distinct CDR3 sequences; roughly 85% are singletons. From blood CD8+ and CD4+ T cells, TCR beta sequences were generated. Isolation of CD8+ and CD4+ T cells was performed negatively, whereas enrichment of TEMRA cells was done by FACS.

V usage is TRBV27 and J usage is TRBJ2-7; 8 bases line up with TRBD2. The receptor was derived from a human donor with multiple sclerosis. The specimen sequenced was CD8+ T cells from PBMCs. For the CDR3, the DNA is TGTGCCAGCAGTTTCGGGAGGGCCTACGAGCAGTACTTC. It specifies CASSFGRAYEQYF.